This T cell receptor beta chain was found in a study of OX40 agonist ivuxolimab in advanced cancers. Study conclusions and caveats: Some patients without response likewise showed low normalized clonal expansion. No antigen was identified for the clonally expanded peripheral T cells.

Sequenced by immunoSEQ multiplex PCR; TCRdb stores in-frame clones only, minus some. Counted here are around 38,000 clones, 92% occurring once; the ten biggest clones make up less than 9.5%. Patients were ruled out by autoimmune disease history or systemic immunosuppression. Remarks on this clone: What it binds is unknown.

CDR1 MNHEY and CDR2 SMNVEV come from the germline V gene (reference sequence). Trimming stripped 5 bases from V and 2 bases from J, with 9 bases between. The CDR3 length is 13 residues. The sequencing used CD4+ or CD8+ T cells sorted from blood, collected in a trial of the OX40 agonist ivuxolimab. The genes are TRBV27 and TRBJ1-2, with TRBD1 as a possible D gene (5 bases). The receptor comes from an adult with an advanced solid tumor such as melanoma, head and neck, liver or kidney cancer. The CDR3 DNA reads as TGTGCCAGCAGTGCGGGACTCAACTATGGCTACACCTTC. Its protein is CASSAGLNYGYTF.